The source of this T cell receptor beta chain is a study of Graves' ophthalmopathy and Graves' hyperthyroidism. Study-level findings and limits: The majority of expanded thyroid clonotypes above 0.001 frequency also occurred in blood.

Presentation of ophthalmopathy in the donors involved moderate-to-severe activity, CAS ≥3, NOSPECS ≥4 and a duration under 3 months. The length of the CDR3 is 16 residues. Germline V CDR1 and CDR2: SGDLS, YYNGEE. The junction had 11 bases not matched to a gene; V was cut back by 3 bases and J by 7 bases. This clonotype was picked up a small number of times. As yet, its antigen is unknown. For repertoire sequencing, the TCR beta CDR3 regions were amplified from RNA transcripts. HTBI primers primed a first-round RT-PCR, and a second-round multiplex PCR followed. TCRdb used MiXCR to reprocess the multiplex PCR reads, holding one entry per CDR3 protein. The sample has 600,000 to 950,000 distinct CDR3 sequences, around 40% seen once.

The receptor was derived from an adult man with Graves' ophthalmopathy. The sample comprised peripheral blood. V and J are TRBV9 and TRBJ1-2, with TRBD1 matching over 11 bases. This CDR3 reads CASSADLGQGAGGYTF. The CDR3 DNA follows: TGTGCCAGCAGCGCCGACCTCGGACAGGGGGCAGGTGGCTACACCTTC.